This TCR beta chain emerged from a study of T-cell memory formation after mild COVID-19. TCRdb called the 5' RACE reads again in MiXCR, with one record for every CDR3 protein. The repertoire consists of a few hundred thousand distinct CDR3 sequences, with 20% to 25% occurring once and the leading ten covering roughly 23%. The ends lost 6 bases at V and 0 bases at J; junction bases unmatched: 4. There are 14 residues in the CDR3. Germline-derived CDR1 and CDR2 are SQVTM and ANQGSEA. The sequence was obtained from a man between 18 and 35 years old who had mild COVID-19 (a few samples of this study predate the infection). Cell type and time point are not known. The sequencing sample was made of PBMCs or a T cell subset sorted from them (not recorded which). The J gene is TRBJ2-7, the V gene TRBV29-1; 11 nucleotides line up with TRBD2. The CDR3 DNA reads as TGCAGCGTGATAACTAGCGGGGGCTCCTACGAGCAGTACTTC. Encoded protein: CSVITSGGSYEQYF.